This T cell receptor (beta chain) was recorded in a study of CD4 T cells in relation to SARS-CoV-2 and coronaviruses. Whole-study findings and limits: According to naive versus memory sequencing, detected responses are memory recall, not newly primed. No donor gave both pre-pandemic and post-infection samples. Crossreactive clones expanded significantly less to SARS-CoV-2 than monoreactive clones. In about 65% of donors, memory CD4+ clonotypes crossrecognized SARS-CoV-2 and at least one common cold coronavirus spike.

V dropped 6 bases and J dropped 7 bases, with 12 bases sitting between them. Germline V CDR1 and CDR2: SGHTA, FQGTGA. The CDR3 runs to 12 residues. The table lists this clone with a count of one. The antigen is undetermined. Before the COVID-19 pandemic, during about 2010-2018, CD4+ T cells were taken from unexposed donors. Generated by immunoSEQ multiplex PCR, the TCRdb table keeps only in-frame clones and is missing some. The sample comprises around 56,000 clones, around 86% of which are singletons, and approximately 1.4% rests with the top ten. The chain couples TRBV7-3 to TRBJ1-1, with D perhaps matching TRBD1 (6 bases). This TCR was recovered from a human donor in good health. Sequenced: memory CD4+ T cells from PBMCs. The CDR3 DNA reads TGTGCCAGCAGATCAGGGGTGGGTGAAGCTTTCTTT. It codes for CASRSGVGEAFF.